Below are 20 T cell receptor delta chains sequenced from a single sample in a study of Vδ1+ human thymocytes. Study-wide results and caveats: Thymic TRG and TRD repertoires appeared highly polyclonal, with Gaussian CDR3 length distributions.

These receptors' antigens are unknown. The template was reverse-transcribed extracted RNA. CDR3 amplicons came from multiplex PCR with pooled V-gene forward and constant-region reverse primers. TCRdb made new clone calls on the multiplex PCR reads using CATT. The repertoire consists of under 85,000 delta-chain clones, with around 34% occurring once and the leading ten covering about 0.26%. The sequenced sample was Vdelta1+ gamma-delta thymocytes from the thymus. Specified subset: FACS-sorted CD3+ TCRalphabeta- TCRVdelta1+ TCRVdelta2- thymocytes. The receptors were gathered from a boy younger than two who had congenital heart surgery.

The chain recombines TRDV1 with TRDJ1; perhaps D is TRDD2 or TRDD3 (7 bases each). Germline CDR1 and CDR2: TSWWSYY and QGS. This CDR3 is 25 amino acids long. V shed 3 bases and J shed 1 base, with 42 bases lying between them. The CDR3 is CALGEDPPKQPLFLLVWGTTDKLIF. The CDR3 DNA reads TGTGCTCTTGGGGAGGATCCTCCCAAGCAACCGCTATTCCTACTAGTGTGGGGGACCACCGATAAACTCATCTTT.

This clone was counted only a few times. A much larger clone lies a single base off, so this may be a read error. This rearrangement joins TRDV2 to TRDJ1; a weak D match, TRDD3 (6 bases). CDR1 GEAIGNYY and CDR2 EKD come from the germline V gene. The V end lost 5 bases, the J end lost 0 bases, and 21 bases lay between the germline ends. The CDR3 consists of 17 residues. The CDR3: CACGVGDPGNYTDKLIF. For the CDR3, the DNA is TGTGCCTGTGGGGTTGGGGATCCAGGAAACTACACCGATAAACTCATCTTT.

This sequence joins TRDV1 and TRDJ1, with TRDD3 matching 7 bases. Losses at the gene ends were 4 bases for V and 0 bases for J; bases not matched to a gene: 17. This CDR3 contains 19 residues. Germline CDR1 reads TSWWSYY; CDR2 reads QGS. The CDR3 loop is CALGGPPVVGDEYTDKLIF. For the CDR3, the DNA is TGTGCTCTTGGGGGGCCTCCCGTGGTGGGGGACGAGTACACCGATAAACTCATCTTT.

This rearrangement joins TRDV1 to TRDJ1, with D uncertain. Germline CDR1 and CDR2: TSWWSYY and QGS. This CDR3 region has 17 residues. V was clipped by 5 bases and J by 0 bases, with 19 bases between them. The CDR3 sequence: CALGRSYLVLYTDKLIF. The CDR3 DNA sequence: TGTGCTCTTGGGCGTTCTTACCTCGTCCTGTACACCGATAAACTCATCTTT.

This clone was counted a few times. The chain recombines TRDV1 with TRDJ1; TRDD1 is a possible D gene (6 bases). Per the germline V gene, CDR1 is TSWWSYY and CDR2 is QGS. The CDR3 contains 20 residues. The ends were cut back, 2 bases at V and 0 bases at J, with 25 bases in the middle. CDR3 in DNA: TGTGCTCTTGGGGAAGTGCGAAATACGCGTCTAAATTGTCACACCGATAAACTCATCTTT. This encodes CALGEVRNTRLNCHTDKLIF.

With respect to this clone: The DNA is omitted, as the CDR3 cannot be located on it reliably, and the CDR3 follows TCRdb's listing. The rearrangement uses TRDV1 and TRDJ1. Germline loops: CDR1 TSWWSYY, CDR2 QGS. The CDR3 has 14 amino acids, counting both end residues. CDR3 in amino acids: CALGEFLCRDKLIF.

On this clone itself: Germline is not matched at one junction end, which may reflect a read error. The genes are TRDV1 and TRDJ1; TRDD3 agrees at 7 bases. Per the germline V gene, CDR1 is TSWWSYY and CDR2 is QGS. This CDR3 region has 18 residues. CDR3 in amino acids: CALGEGLHGILLTDKRIF. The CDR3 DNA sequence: TGTGCTCTTGGGGAAGGCCTCCATGGGATACTCCTCACCGATAAACGCATCTTT.

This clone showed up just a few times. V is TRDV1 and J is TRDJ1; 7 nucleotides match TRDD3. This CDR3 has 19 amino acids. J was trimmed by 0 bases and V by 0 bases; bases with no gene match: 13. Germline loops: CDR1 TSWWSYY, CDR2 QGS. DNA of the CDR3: TGTGCTCTTGGGGAACTCGGTACCTGGGGGCTATCAAACACCGATAAACTCATCTTT. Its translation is CALGELGTWGLSNTDKLIF.

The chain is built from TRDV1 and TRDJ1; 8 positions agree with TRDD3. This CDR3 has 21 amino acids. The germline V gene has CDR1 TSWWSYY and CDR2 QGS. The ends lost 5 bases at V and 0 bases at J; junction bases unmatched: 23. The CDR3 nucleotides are TGTGCTCTTGGGCAATCCGGGGCCATGGGGATACAATTACGGTACACCGATAAACTCATCTTT. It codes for CALGQSGAMGIQLRYTDKLIF.

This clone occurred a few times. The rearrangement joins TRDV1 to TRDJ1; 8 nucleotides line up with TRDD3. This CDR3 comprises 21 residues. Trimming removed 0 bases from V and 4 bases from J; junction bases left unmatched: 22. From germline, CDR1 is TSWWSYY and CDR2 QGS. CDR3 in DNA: TGTGCTCTTGGGGAACTAGGTTCCCTCTTCCCTCCTTACTGGGGGTTCGATAAACTCATCTTT. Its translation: CALGELGSLFPPYWGFDKLIF.

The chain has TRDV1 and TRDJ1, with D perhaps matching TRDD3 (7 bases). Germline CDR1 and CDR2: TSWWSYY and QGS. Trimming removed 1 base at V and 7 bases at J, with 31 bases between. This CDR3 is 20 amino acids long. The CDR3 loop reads CALGEPRTFRWEDTRLKLIF. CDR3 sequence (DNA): TGTGCTCTTGGGGAACCACGAACCTTCCGGTGGGAGGATACGAGGCTTAAACTCATCTTT.

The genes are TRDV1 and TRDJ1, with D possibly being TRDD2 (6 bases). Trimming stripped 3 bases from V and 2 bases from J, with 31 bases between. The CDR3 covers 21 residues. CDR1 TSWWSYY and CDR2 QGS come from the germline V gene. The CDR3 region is CALGDPRRFLTIPRKTDKLIF. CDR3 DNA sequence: TGTGCTCTTGGGGATCCTCGACGCTTCCTCACCATCCCCCGTAAAACCGATAAACTCATCTTT.

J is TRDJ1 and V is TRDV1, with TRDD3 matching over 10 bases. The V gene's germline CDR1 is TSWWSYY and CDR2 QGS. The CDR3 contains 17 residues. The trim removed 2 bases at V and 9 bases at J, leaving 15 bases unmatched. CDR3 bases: TGTGCTCTTGGGGAAAAGACGGGGGATACGAGAAGATGGGAACTCATCTTT. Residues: CALGEKTGDTRRWELIF.

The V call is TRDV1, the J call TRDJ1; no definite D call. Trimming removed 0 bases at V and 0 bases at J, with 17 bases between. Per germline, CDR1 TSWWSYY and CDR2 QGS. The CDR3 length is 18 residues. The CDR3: CALGELEPGHLYTDKLIF. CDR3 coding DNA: TGTGCTCTTGGGGAACTGGAACCTGGTCACCTTTACACCGATAAACTCATCTTT.

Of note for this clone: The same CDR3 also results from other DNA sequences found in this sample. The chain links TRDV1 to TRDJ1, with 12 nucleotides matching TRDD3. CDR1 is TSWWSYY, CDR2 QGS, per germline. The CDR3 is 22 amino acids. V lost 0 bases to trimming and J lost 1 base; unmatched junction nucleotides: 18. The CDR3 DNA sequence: TGTGCTCTTGGGGAACTAGCCCCTCCTCCTTACTGGGGGATACCCATCACCGATAAACTCATCTTT. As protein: CALGELAPPPYWGIPITDKLIF.

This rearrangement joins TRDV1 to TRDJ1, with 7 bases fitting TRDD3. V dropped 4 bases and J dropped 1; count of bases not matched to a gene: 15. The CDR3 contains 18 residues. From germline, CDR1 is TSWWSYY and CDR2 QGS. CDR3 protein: CALGGSARWGLSTDKLIF. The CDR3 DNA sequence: TGTGCTCTTGGGGGCTCCGCTCGCTGGGGGCTGTCCACCGATAAACTCATCTTT.

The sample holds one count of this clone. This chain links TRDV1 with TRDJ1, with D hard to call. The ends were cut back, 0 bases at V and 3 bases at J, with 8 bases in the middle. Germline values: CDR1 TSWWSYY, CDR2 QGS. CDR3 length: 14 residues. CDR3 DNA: TGTGCTCTTGGGGAACTCAATGAGGCCGATAAACTCATCTTT. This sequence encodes CALGELNEADKLIF.

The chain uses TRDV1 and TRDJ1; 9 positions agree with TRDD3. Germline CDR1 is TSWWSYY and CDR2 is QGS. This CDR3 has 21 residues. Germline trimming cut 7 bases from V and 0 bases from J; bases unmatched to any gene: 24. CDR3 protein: CALVNEGDPPTGGPYTDKLIF. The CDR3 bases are TGTGCTCTTGTTAACGAAGGGGATCCCCCCACTGGGGGACCGTACACCGATAAACTCATCTTT.

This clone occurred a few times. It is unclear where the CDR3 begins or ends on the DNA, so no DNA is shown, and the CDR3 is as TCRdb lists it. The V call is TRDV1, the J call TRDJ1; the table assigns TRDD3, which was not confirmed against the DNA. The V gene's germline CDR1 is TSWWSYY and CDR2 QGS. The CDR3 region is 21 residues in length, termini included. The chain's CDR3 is CALGERRRLIFGGPYTDKLIF.

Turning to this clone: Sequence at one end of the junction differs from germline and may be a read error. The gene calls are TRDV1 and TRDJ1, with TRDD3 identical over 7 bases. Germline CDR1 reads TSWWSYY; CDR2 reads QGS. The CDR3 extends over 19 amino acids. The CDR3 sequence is CALGKLASSVLGYTDKLIF. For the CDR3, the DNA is TGTGCTCTTGGGAAACTGGCATCCTCCGTACTGGGGTACACCGATAAACTCATCTTT.